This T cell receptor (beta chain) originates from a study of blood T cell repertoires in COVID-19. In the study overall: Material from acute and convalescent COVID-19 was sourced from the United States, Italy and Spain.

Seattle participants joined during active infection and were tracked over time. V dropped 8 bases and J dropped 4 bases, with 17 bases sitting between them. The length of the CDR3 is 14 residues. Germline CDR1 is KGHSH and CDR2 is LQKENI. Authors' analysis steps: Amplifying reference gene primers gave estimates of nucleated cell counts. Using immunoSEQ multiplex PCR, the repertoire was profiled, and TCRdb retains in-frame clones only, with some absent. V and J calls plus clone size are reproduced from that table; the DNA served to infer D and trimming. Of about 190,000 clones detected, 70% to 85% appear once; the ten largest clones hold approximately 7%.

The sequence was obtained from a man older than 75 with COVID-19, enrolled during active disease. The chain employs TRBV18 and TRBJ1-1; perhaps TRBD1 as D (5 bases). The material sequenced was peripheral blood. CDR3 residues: CASASVGGGTEAFF. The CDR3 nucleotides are TGTGCCAGCGCGAGCGTGGGGGGGGGCACTGAAGCTTTCTTT.